A selection of T cell receptor beta chains follows, all from one sample in a study of human T cells and chemical hapten exposure. One entry per CDR3 protein, called by TCRdb with MiXCR from the 5' RACE reads. The repertoire has more than 75,000 distinct CDR3 sequences, less than 20% of them found once; the top ten carry about 6.8%. These receptors were obtained from a female donor in good health. Both conserved end residues are part of each CDR3. D genes are given only for firm matches. Clone sizes are given selectively: once, few, many, or a class where the clone is expanded.

V gene: TRBV29-1
clone size: many
J gene: TRBJ1-4
D gene: .
CDR3 protein: CSAQGYEKLFF
CDR3 DNA: TGCAGCGCCCAGGGTTATGAAAAACTGTTTTTT

V gene: TRBV29-1
clone size: .
J gene: TRBJ2-5
D gene: .
CDR3 protein: CSVEAQGVQETQYF
CDR3 DNA: TGCAGCGTTGAAGCGCAGGGAGTCCAAGAGACCCAGTACTTC

V gene: TRBV7-2
clone size: .
J gene: TRBJ2-1
D gene: .
CDR3 protein: CASSLVGSSYNEQFF
CDR3 DNA: TGTGCCAGCAGCTTAGTTGGTAGCTCCTACAATGAGCAGTTCTTC

V gene: TRBV7-8
clone size: few
J gene: TRBJ2-1
D gene: TRBD1
CDR3 protein: CASSPRTGYNEQFF
CDR3 DNA: TGTGCCAGCAGCCCCCGGACAGGCTACAATGAGCAGTTCTTC

V gene: TRBV20-1
clone size: .
J gene: TRBJ2-1
D gene: .
CDR3 protein: CSARETRSNEQFF
CDR3 DNA: TGCAGTGCAAGAGAGACTAGATCCAATGAGCAGTTCTTC

V gene: TRBV5-1
clone size: few
J gene: TRBJ2-1
D gene: TRBD2
CDR3 protein: CASSSNWAGERTNEQFF
CDR3 DNA: TGCGCCAGCAGCTCAAACTGGGCGGGGGAAAGGACAAACGAGCAGTTCTTC

V gene: TRBV29-1
clone size: few
J gene: TRBJ1-1
D gene: .
CDR3 protein: CSVEAQVGTEAFF
CDR3 DNA: TGCAGCGTTGAAGCCCAGGTAGGAACTGAAGCTTTCTTT

V gene: TRBV28
clone size: .
J gene: TRBJ2-7
D gene: TRBD1
CDR3 protein: CASSSTLTGPSYEQYF
CDR3 DNA: TGTGCCAGCAGTTCAACCCTGACAGGGCCGAGCTACGAGCAGTACTTC

V gene: TRBV5-1
clone size: few
J gene: TRBJ2-1
D gene: .
CDR3 protein: CASSSSGVSSYNEQFF
CDR3 DNA: TGCGCCAGCAGCTCAAGCGGTGTCAGCTCCTACAATGAGCAGTTCTTC

V gene: TRBV20-1
clone size: .
J gene: TRBJ1-1
D gene: TRBD1
CDR3 protein: CSAEGAAYTEAFF
CDR3 DNA: TGCAGTGCTGAGGGGGCGGCCTACACTGAAGCTTTCTTT

V gene: TRBV29-1
clone size: many
J gene: TRBJ2-7
D gene: .
CDR3 protein: CSVASDSYEQYF
CDR3 DNA: TGCAGCGTTGCTAGCGACTCCTACGAGCAGTACTTC

V gene: TRBV7-8
clone size: .
J gene: TRBJ1-1
D gene: TRBD1
CDR3 protein: CASSKQGGTEAFF
CDR3 DNA: TGTGCCAGCAGCAAACAGGGGGGCACTGAAGCTTTCTTT

V gene: TRBV2
clone size: .
J gene: TRBJ2-3
D gene: TRBD2
CDR3 protein: CASRKRESGDTQYF
CDR3 DNA: TGTGCCAGCAGGAAGCGGGAGAGCGGGGATACGCAGTATTTT

V gene: TRBV28
clone size: few
J gene: TRBJ1-2
D gene: TRBD1
CDR3 protein: CASSFQGGDYGYTF
CDR3 DNA: TGTGCCAGCAGTTTCCAAGGGGGCGACTATGGCTACACCTTC

V gene: TRBV5-4
clone size: .
J gene: TRBJ1-1
D gene: .
CDR3 protein: CASSLWSGRNTEAFF
CDR3 DNA: TGTGCCAGCAGCTTGTGGTCGGGGAGGAACACTGAAGCTTTCTTT

V gene: TRBV27
clone size: few
J gene: TRBJ1-6
D gene: TRBD1
CDR3 protein: CASSWDRGNSPLHF
CDR3 DNA: TGTGCCAGCAGTTGGGACAGGGGGAATTCACCCCTCCACTTT

V gene: TRBV4-3
clone size: few
J gene: TRBJ2-6
D gene: .
CDR3 protein: CASSQESGTGANVLTF
CDR3 DNA: TGCGCCAGCAGCCAAGAATCAGGAACTGGGGCCAACGTCCTGACTTTC

V gene: TRBV9
clone size: few
J gene: TRBJ2-2
D gene: TRBD2
CDR3 protein: CASSVGTSVDTGELFF
CDR3 DNA: TGTGCCAGCAGCGTTGGGACTAGCGTCGACACCGGGGAGCTGTTTTTT

V gene: TRBV10-2
clone size: .
J gene: TRBJ2-6
D gene: .
CDR3 protein: CASSEGAPAGANVLTF
CDR3 DNA: TGCGCCAGCAGTGAGGGAGCGCCGGCTGGGGCCAACGTCCTGACTTTC

V gene: TRBV20-1
clone size: .
J gene: TRBJ2-1
D gene: .
CDR3 protein: CSALLARATQEQFF
CDR3 DNA: TGCAGTGCTTTATTAGCGCGGGCTACCCAGGAGCAGTTCTTC

V gene: TRBV4-1
clone size: few
J gene: TRBJ1-3
D gene: TRBD1
CDR3 protein: CASSQDTATGTFPAGNTIYF
CDR3 DNA: TGCGCCAGCAGCCAAGATACTGCGACAGGGACCTTTCCTGCTGGAAACACCATATATTTT

V gene: TRBV5-1
clone size: .
J gene: TRBJ2-3
D gene: TRBD1
CDR3 protein: CASRGTGFTDTQYF
CDR3 DNA: TGCGCCAGCAGGGGGACAGGATTCACAGATACGCAGTATTTT

V gene: TRBV4-3
clone size: .
J gene: TRBJ2-3
D gene: TRBD2
CDR3 protein: CASSQDRASGEKDTQYF
CDR3 DNA: TGCGCCAGCAGCCAAGATAGGGCTAGCGGGGAAAAAGATACGCAGTATTTT

V gene: TRBV10-2
clone size: .
J gene: TRBJ2-1
D gene: TRBD2
CDR3 protein: CASRGGGSISYNEQFF
CDR3 DNA: TGCGCCAGCAGGGGGGGGGGGTCAATCTCCTACAATGAGCAGTTCTTC

V gene: TRBV30
clone size: .
J gene: TRBJ2-7
D gene: TRBD1
CDR3 protein: CASMTGATYEQYF
CDR3 DNA: TGTGCCTCGATGACAGGGGCTACCTACGAGCAGTACTTC

V gene: TRBV20-1
clone size: few
J gene: TRBJ1-1
D gene: .
CDR3 protein: CSAGAEPYEAFF
CDR3 DNA: TGCAGTGCTGGGGCCGAGCCGTATGAAGCTTTCTTT

V gene: TRBV24-1
clone size: few
J gene: TRBJ2-5
D gene: .
CDR3 protein: CATSGGSKETQYF
CDR3 DNA: TGTGCCACCAGTGGAGGCAGCAAAGAGACCCAGTACTTC

V gene: TRBV2
clone size: few
J gene: TRBJ1-6
D gene: TRBD1
CDR3 protein: CASRGQSNYSPLHF
CDR3 DNA: TGTGCCAGCAGGGGACAGAGTAACTATTCACCCCTCCACTTT

V gene: TRBV29-1
clone size: few
J gene: TRBJ2-1
D gene: TRBD2
CDR3 protein: CSALNLWGTTDYNEQFF
CDR3 DNA: TGCAGCGCCCTTAACTTATGGGGGACTACAGACTACAATGAGCAGTTCTTC

V gene: TRBV12-3/TRBV12-4
clone size: .
J gene: TRBJ1-5
D gene: .
CDR3 protein: CASRSGGEPNQPQHF
CDR3 DNA: TGTGCCAGCAGATCGGGTGGGGAGCCAAATCAGCCCCAGCATTTT

V gene: TRBV29-1
clone size: few
J gene: TRBJ1-2
D gene: .
CDR3 protein: CSVEDLGGDYGYTF
CDR3 DNA: TGCAGCGTTGAAGATCTGGGAGGGGACTATGGCTACACCTTC

V gene: TRBV10-3
clone size: .
J gene: TRBJ2-3
D gene: TRBD2
CDR3 protein: CAIRLQAGVRDTQYF
CDR3 DNA: TGTGCCATCAGGCTTCAAGCGGGAGTGAGAGATACGCAGTATTTT